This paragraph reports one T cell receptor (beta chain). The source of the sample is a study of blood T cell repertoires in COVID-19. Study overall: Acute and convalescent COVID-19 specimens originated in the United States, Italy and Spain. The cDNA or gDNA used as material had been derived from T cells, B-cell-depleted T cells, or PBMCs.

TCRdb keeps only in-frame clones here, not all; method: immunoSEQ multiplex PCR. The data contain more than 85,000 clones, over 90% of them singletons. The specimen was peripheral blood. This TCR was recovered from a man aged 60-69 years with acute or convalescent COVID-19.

The CDR3 region is CASSLGAALYNSPLHF. The DNA for the CDR3 is TGTGCCAGCAGCTTGGGAGCCGCTCTCTATAATTCACCCCTCCACTTT. V gene TRBV5-5 combines with J gene TRBJ1-6; no firm D call. Germline CDR1 is SGHKS and CDR2 is YYEKEE (reference sequence). The length of the CDR3 is 16 residues. Trimming left V 0 bases short and J 3 bases short, with 10 bases between.